These T cell receptor beta chains were read from a single sample in a study of CD8 T cells in ankylosing spondylitis. TCRdb fed the 5' RACE reads into MiXCR, producing one record per CDR3 protein. The sample lists 450,000 or so distinct CDR3 sequences, around 26% occurring once. Specimen: blood, either unsorted or a sorted T cell fraction (not recorded which). The receptors derive from a male donor with ankylosing spondylitis. The CDR3 runs from the conserved cysteine through the conserved F or W. The D gene is left open where the match is weak. Expanded clones get a size class; other rows say once, few or many, or leave the size out.

V gene: TRBV6-2/TRBV6-3; clone size: few; J gene: TRBJ2-7; D gene: .; CDR3 DNA: TGTGCCAGCAGATACCGGAACGAGCAGTACTTC; CDR3 protein: CASRYRNEQYF
V gene: TRBV20-1; clone size: .; J gene: TRBJ1-4; D gene: TRBD1; CDR3 DNA: TGCAGTGCTAGTGTAGGGGACAGGGTGTTTTTT; CDR3 protein: CSASVGDRVFF
V gene: TRBV20-1; clone size: .; J gene: TRBJ2-7; D gene: .; CDR3 DNA: TGCAGTGCTAGAGATTCCGCCGCAGAGAACTACGAGCAGTACTTC; CDR3 protein: CSARDSAAENYEQYF
V gene: TRBV24-1; clone size: few; J gene: TRBJ1-2; D gene: .; CDR3 DNA: TGTGCCACCAGTGATGAGGACAGCTCTGGCTTGTCTAACTATGGCTACACCTTC; CDR3 protein: CATSDEDSSGLSNYGYTF
V gene: TRBV20-1; clone size: few; J gene: TRBJ1-4; D gene: .; CDR3 DNA: TGCAGTGCTAGAATGACGGTTAATGAAAAACTGTTTTTT; CDR3 protein: CSARMTVNEKLFF
V gene: TRBV10-3; clone size: .; J gene: TRBJ2-3; D gene: .; CDR3 DNA: TGTGCCATCAGTGGATCTGGAGGGCGGGGAGATACGCAGTATTTT; CDR3 protein: CAISGSGGRGDTQYF
V gene: TRBV29-1; clone size: many; J gene: TRBJ1-4; D gene: TRBD1; CDR3 DNA: TGCAGCACCTCCGGGACAGGGGATGAAAAACTGTTTTTT; CDR3 protein: CSTSGTGDEKLFF
V gene: TRBV24-1; clone size: .; J gene: TRBJ2-1; D gene: TRBD1; CDR3 DNA: TGTGCCACCAGTGGTGCCGGGACAGGGCCCTACAATGAGCAGTTCTTC; CDR3 protein: CATSGAGTGPYNEQFF
V gene: TRBV20-1; clone size: many; J gene: TRBJ2-1; D gene: .; CDR3 DNA: TGCAGTGCCCTGCGCAGGGCATCACGGAATGAGCAGTTCTTC; CDR3 protein: CSALRRASRNEQFF
V gene: TRBV5-5; clone size: .; J gene: TRBJ2-1; D gene: .; CDR3 DNA: TGTGCCAGCAGCTTATCGGCAACTTCCTACAATGAGCAGTTCTTC; CDR3 protein: CASSLSATSYNEQFF
V gene: TRBV12-3/TRBV12-4; clone size: .; J gene: TRBJ1-3; D gene: .; CDR3 DNA: TGTGCCAGCAGTCCCTTGGGGGGGACCTCTGGAAACACCATATATTTT; CDR3 protein: CASSPLGGTSGNTIYF
V gene: TRBV5-1; clone size: few; J gene: TRBJ2-2; D gene: .; CDR3 DNA: TGCGCCAGCAGCCCCGGGACCCTGGGTACCGGGGAGCTGTTTTTT; CDR3 protein: CASSPGTLGTGELFF
V gene: TRBV7-9; clone size: few; J gene: TRBJ1-2; D gene: .; CDR3 DNA: TGTGCCAGCAGCCGAGTCACGGCTGGATACACCTTC; CDR3 protein: CASSRVTAGYTF
V gene: TRBV5-1; clone size: once; J gene: TRBJ1-4; D gene: TRBD1; CDR3 DNA: TGCGCCAGCAGATCCGGACAGGCTAATGTTGAAAAACTGTTTTTT; CDR3 protein: CASRSGQANVEKLFF
V gene: TRBV5-1; clone size: .; J gene: TRBJ2-1; D gene: TRBD1; CDR3 DNA: TGCGCCAGCACCGGACAGGATTACAATGAGCAGTTCTTC; CDR3 protein: CASTGQDYNEQFF
V gene: TRBV12-3/TRBV12-4; clone size: few; J gene: TRBJ2-1; D gene: TRBD2; CDR3 DNA: TGTGCCAGCACCCTGGGAGGGATCACCTACAATGAGCAGTTCTTC; CDR3 protein: CASTLGGITYNEQFF
V gene: TRBV6-2/TRBV6-3; clone size: few; J gene: TRBJ1-2; D gene: .; CDR3 DNA: TGTGCCAGCGCCTTGAGGACGGGATCAGGCTACACCTTC; CDR3 protein: CASALRTGSGYTF
V gene: TRBV29-1; clone size: .; J gene: TRBJ2-5; D gene: .; CDR3 DNA: TGCAGCGTTGAGGGGGGCCGGGAGACCCAGTACTTC; CDR3 protein: CSVEGGRETQYF
V gene: TRBV4-1; clone size: .; J gene: TRBJ2-1; D gene: TRBD1; CDR3 DNA: TGCGCCAGCAGCCAGCACACGGGACAGGGGGTCGGTGAGCAGTTCTTC; CDR3 protein: CASSQHTGQGVGEQFF
V gene: TRBV7-2; clone size: few; J gene: TRBJ1-2; D gene: TRBD1; CDR3 DNA: TGTGCCAGCAGCTTTTCAGGGGGCGCAGTAGGTGGCTACACCTTC; CDR3 protein: CASSFSGGAVGGYTF
V gene: TRBV5-1; clone size: few; J gene: TRBJ2-7; D gene: TRBD1; CDR3 DNA: TGCGCCAGCAGCCCGCGGACTGGACAGGGAATGGACGAGCAGTACTTC; CDR3 protein: CASSPRTGQGMDEQYF
V gene: TRBV12-3/TRBV12-4; clone size: .; J gene: TRBJ1-5; D gene: .; CDR3 DNA: TGTGCCAGCCGATTACAGGGTCAGAGCAATCAGCCCCAGCATTTT; CDR3 protein: CASRLQGQSNQPQHF
V gene: TRBV27; clone size: many; J gene: TRBJ2-7; D gene: TRBD1; CDR3 DNA: TGTGCCAGCAGTTTATCGTGGGACAGGGCCTACGAGCAGTACTTC; CDR3 protein: CASSLSWDRAYEQYF